The 23 T cell receptor beta chains below come from one sample, sequenced in a study of shared clonotypes between healthy human individuals. Assay used: immunoSEQ multiplex PCR; TCRdb lists only in-frame clones, some missing. This table holds around 2.1 million clones, about 92% found once. The naive CD8 fraction comprised CD45RO-negative cells positively selected for CCR7 and excluded terminally differentiated effector memory CD45RA+ cells. The sequenced sample was naive CD8+ T cells from PBMCs. The receptors shown here come from a man between 18 and 29 years old in good health. Some clones in this sample may be carry-over from other donors' samples.

The gene calls are TRBV6-1 and TRBJ1-3, with 8 nucleotides matching TRBD1. After removal of 5 bases from V and 2 bases from J, the junction contained 2 bases not matched to a gene. Germline V gives CDR1 MNHNS, CDR2 SASEGT. CDR3 length: 14 residues. The CDR3 DNA reads as TGTGCCAGCAGTTCGACAGGGGCTGGAAACACCATATATTTT. Encoded protein: CASSSTGAGNTIYF.

The chain carries TRBV7-9 and TRBJ1-1; no firm D call. The CDR3 spans 16 residues. CDR1 is SEHNR and CDR2 is FQNEAQ in the germline V gene (reference sequence). With 5 bases removed from V and 2 bases from J, the gap between germline ends came to 18 bases. The DNA for the CDR3 is TGTGCCAGCAGCCCCCGAGATCCGGGGATAAACACTGAAGCTTTCTTT. This gives the protein CASSPRDPGINTEAFF.

The chain uses TRBV6-1 and TRBJ2-7; D uncertain. CDR3 length: 13 residues. Germline V gene sequence: CDR1 MNHNS, CDR2 SASEGT. Trimming pared 7 bases from V and 5 bases from J, leaving 15 bases between. CDR3 DNA: TGTGCCAGCATAGGCAGGATGTCCCACGAGCAGTACTTC. As protein: CASIGRMSHEQYF.

This chain links TRBV5-6 with TRBJ2-1; D unclear. V was pared by 0 bases and J by 10 bases, with 8 bases between. Germline CDR1 and CDR2: SGHDT and YYEEEE. This CDR3 contains 12 residues. CDR3 region: CASSLVPEEQFF. The CDR3 DNA sequence: TGTGCCAGCAGCTTGGTTCCTGAAGAGCAGTTCTTC.

The rearrangement links TRBV27 to TRBJ2-6; D gene ambiguous. The CDR3 contains 14 residues. Germline CDR1 is MNHEY and CDR2 is SMNVEV (reference sequence). The ends were cut back, 7 bases at V and 1 base at J, with 8 bases in the middle. The CDR3, as DNA: TGTGCCAGCAATTGGCGGTCTGGGGCCAACGTCCTGACTTTC. Protein sequence: CASNWRSGANVLTF. The full variable domain, in which reference TRBV27 and TRBJ2-6 provide the parts outside the CDR3, is EAQVTQNPRYLITVTGKKLTVTCSQNMNHEYMSWYRQDPGLGLRQIYYSMNVEVTDKGDVPEGYKVSRKEKRNFPLILESPSPNQTSLYFCASNWRSGANVLTFGAGSRLTVL.

V and J are TRBV27 and TRBJ2-3, with TRBD2 matching 8 bases. Trimming removed 2 bases from V and 2 bases from J; junction bases left unmatched: 9. Germline values: CDR1 MNHEY, CDR2 SMNVEV (reference sequence). CDR3 size: 17 residues. The CDR3 here is CASSLLAGGAITDTQYF. The CDR3 nucleotides are TGTGCCAGCAGTTTACTTGCGGGAGGTGCAATCACAGATACGCAGTATTTT.

This clone was seen just once. This rearrangement joins TRBV28 to TRBJ2-5, with D uncertain. In germline, CDR1 is MDHEN, CDR2 SYDVKM. The CDR3 contains 16 residues. Trimming took off 6 bases at V and 2 bases at J, with 19 bases between the two ends. This chain's CDR3 is CASSTKTLRIQETQYF. Written as DNA, the CDR3 is TGTGCCAGCAGCACTAAGACCCTCAGAATACAAGAGACCCAGTACTTC.

The chain has TRBV7-9 and TRBJ1-1; D is unresolved. The CDR3 has 14 residues. V lost 2 bases to trimming and J lost 1 base, with 8 bases between them. Looked up from germline, CDR1 is SEHNR and CDR2 is FQNEAQ (reference sequence). CDR3 DNA: TGTGCCAGCAGCTTACTTGACTGGAACACTGAAGCTTTCTTT. This translates into CASSLLDWNTEAFF.

The chain couples TRBV11-2 to TRBJ2-5; perhaps TRBD1 as D (5 bases). Germline CDR1 and CDR2: SGHAT and FQNNGV. Deletions cut 1 base from V and 2 bases from J, with 8 bases between. The CDR3 is 14 residues long. CDR3 in DNA: TGTGCCAGCAGCTTAGGGACATTTCAAGAGACCCAGTACTTC. Its translation: CASSLGTFQETQYF. Full variable domain (outside the CDR3, taken from reference TRBV11-2 and TRBJ2-5): EAGVAQSPRYKIIEKRQSVAFWCNPISGHATLYWYQQILGQGPKLLIQFQNNGVVDDSQLPKDRFSAERLKGVDSTLKIQPAKLEDSAVYLCASSLGTFQETQYFGPGTRLLVL.

This chain uses TRBV5-1 with TRBJ1-1; the match to TRBD1 covers 9 bases. This CDR3 is built from 14 residues. V lost 4 bases, J lost 7 bases, and 8 bases stayed unmatched. Germline lookup yields CDR1 SGHRS and CDR2 YFSETQ. The CDR3: CASSLRTGADEAFF. CDR3 bases: TGCGCCAGCAGCCTCCGGACAGGGGCGGATGAAGCTTTCTTT.

In the case of this clone: Additional DNA sequences in this sample encode the identical CDR3. The rearrangement joins TRBV27 to TRBJ2-5; D remains unclear. V lost 3 bases to trimming and J lost 0 bases, with 8 bases between them. Germline lookup yields CDR1 MNHEY and CDR2 SMNVEV (reference sequence). The CDR3 runs to 14 residues. The DNA for the CDR3 is TGTGCCAGCAGTTTCGGGCGGAACCAAGAGACCCAGTACTTC. This sequence encodes CASSFGRNQETQYF.

As to this clone: Other DNA sequences in this sample translate to the same CDR3. The chain recombines TRBV4-1 with TRBJ2-7; 12 bases match TRBD2. The trim removed 1 base at V and 3 bases at J, leaving 4 bases unmatched. Germline V gives CDR1 MGHRA, CDR2 YSYEKL. This CDR3 contains 16 residues. The CDR3 here is CASSQGPGLAGYEQYF. In DNA, the CDR3 is TGCGCCAGCAGCCAAGGACCGGGACTAGCGGGCTACGAGCAGTACTTC.

The V gene is TRBV11-2, the J gene TRBJ2-7; D could derive from TRBD1 or TRBD2 (7 bases each). The CDR3 totals 14 residues. V was cut by 5 bases and J by 11 bases, with 22 bases left in between. Germline CDR1 is SGHAT and CDR2 is FQNNGV. The CDR3 DNA reads as TGTGCCAGCAGCCAGCTCCGACAGGGAGGGTCGAAGTACTTC. It is translated as CASSQLRQGGSKYF.

This clone was seen just once. The chain carries TRBV13 and TRBJ1-1, with 8 bases aligning to TRBD1. The length of the CDR3 is 15 residues. The trim removed 0 bases at V and 4 bases at J, leaving 4 bases unmatched. Germline values: CDR1 PRHDT, CDR2 FYEKMQ (reference sequence). The CDR3 DNA reads TGTGCCAGCAGCTTAGGACAGGGGGGAGCCACTGAAGCTTTCTTT. This gives the protein CASSLGQGGATEAFF.

The genes are TRBV6-4 and TRBJ2-2, with D unclear. The V gene lost 5 bases and the J gene lost 6 bases, with 16 bases spanning the gap. Per the germline V gene, CDR1 is MRHNA and CDR2 is SNTAGT. The CDR3 has 15 residues. CDR3 sequence reads: CASSPPPDLPGELFF. For the CDR3, the DNA is TGTGCCAGCAGTCCTCCCCCGGACCTACCCGGGGAGCTGTTTTTT.

This rearrangement joins TRBV5-6 to TRBJ2-7; D is uncertain. Germline CDR1 is SGHDT and CDR2 is YYEEEE. The V gene lost 2 bases and the J gene lost 6 bases, with 15 bases spanning the gap. There are 14 residues in the CDR3. The CDR3 DNA sequence: TGTGCCAGCAGCTTTGGAACGGGTTTCCGCGAGCAGTACTTC. This translates into CASSFGTGFREQYF.

About this clone: The identical CDR3 is also encoded by other nucleotide sequences in the sample. The rearrangement joins TRBV27 to TRBJ1-5, with D uncertain. The V gene's germline CDR1 is MNHEY and CDR2 SMNVEV (reference sequence). The ends were cut back, 4 bases at V and 0 bases at J, with 7 bases in the middle. The CDR3 has 14 residues. The CDR3 loop reads CASSSDYSNQPQHF. The CDR3 nucleotides are TGTGCCAGCAGTTCCGATTATAGCAATCAGCCCCAGCATTTT.

V is TRBV5-5 and J is TRBJ1-3; D possibly corresponds to TRBD1 (5 bases). The CDR3 contains 16 residues. Deletions cut 4 bases from V and 3 bases from J, with 17 bases between. Germline loops: CDR1 SGHKS, CDR2 YYEKEE (reference sequence). The CDR3 DNA is TGTGCCAGCAGCCCAATTTCGGGGCCATATGGAAACACCATATATTTT. This sequence encodes CASSPISGPYGNTIYF.

About this clone itself: Other DNA variants within this sample encode the same CDR3. This chain joins TRBV11-2 and TRBJ1-6; no definite D call. Germline V gene sequence: CDR1 SGHAT, CDR2 FQNNGV. Trimming took 1 base from V and 7 from J, leaving 2 bases between them. The CDR3 length is 12 residues. The CDR3, as DNA: TGTGCCAGCAGCTTAGGAAATTCACCCCTCCACTTT. It encodes CASSLGNSPLHF. The complete variable domain, with remaining parts taken from reference TRBV11-2 and TRBJ1-6, reads EAGVAQSPRYKIIEKRQSVAFWCNPISGHATLYWYQQILGQGPKLLIQFQNNGVVDDSQLPKDRFSAERLKGVDSTLKIQPAKLEDSAVYLCASSLGNSPLHFGNGTRLTVT.

The CDR3 DNA reads as TGTGCCAGCAGCTTATCAAGGAACACTGAAGCTTTCTTT. Its translation is CASSLSRNTEAFF. The rearrangement links TRBV7-8 to TRBJ1-1, with D unresolved. Germline loops: CDR1 SGHVS, CDR2 FQNEAQ. The CDR3 runs to 13 residues. V lost 2 bases to trimming and J lost 1 base, with 5 bases between them.

The CDR3 region is CATRHSLTLNTIYF. Here the CDR3 DNA reads TGTGCCACGAGACACAGTTTAACCCTCAACACCATATATTTT. This chain joins TRBV6-6 and TRBJ1-3; D not resolved. V lost 10 bases and J lost 7, with 20 bases in between. Germline-derived CDR1 and CDR2 are MNHNY and SVGAGI (reference sequence). The CDR3 extends over 14 amino acids.

The CDR3 sequence: CASARTGASEQFF. CDR3 DNA sequence: TGTGCCAGCGCTCGGACAGGGGCGTCCGAGCAGTTCTTC. V usage is TRBV27 and J usage is TRBJ2-1; 9 bases fit TRBD1. CDR1 and CDR2 from the germline V gene are MNHEY and SMNVEV (reference sequence). The CDR3 consists of 13 residues. V lost 8 bases to trimming and J lost 10 bases; unmatched junction nucleotides: 9.

The chain uses TRBV6-6 and TRBJ1-2; TRBD1 matches at 10 bases. V gave up 6 bases and J gave up 10 bases; unmatched junction bases: 17. From germline, CDR1 is MNHNY and CDR2 SVGAGI (reference sequence). This CDR3 is 16 amino acids long. The CDR3 loop reads CASSRTTGGRMDDYTF. DNA of the CDR3: TGTGCCAGCAGCCGGACGACAGGGGGCCGGATGGACGACTACACCTTC.